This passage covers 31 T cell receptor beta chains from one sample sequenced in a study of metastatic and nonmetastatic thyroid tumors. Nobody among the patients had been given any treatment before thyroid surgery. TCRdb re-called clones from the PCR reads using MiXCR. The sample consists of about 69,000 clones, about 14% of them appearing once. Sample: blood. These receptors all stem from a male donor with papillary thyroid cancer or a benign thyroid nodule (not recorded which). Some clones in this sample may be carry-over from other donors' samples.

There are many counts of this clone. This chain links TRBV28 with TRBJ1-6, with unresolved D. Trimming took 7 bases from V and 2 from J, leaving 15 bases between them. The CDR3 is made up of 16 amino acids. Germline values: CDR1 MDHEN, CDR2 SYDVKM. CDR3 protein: CASTPPGGTYNSPLHF. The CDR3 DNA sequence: TGTGCCAGCACCCCCCCGGGAGGGACCTATAATTCACCCCTCCACTTT.

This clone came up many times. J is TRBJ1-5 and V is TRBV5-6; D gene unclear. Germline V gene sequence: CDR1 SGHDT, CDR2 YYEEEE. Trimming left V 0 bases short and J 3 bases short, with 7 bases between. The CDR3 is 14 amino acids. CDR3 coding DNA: TGTGCCAGCAGCTTGGGGCAGTTCAATCAGCCCCAGCATTTT. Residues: CASSLGQFNQPQHF.

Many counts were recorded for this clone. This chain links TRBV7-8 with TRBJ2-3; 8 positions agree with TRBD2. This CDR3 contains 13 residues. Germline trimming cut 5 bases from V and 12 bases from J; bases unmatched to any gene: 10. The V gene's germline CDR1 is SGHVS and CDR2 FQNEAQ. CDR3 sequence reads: CASSGRDGREQYF. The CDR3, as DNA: TGTGCCAGCAGCGGTCGGGACGGGAGGGAACAGTATTTT. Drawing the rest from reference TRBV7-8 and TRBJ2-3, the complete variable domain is GAGVSQSPRYKVAKRGQDVALRCDPISGHVSLFWYQQALGQGPEFLTYFQNEAQLDKSGLPSDRFFAERPEGSVSTLKIQRTQQEDSAVYLCASSGRDGREQYFGPGTRLTVL.

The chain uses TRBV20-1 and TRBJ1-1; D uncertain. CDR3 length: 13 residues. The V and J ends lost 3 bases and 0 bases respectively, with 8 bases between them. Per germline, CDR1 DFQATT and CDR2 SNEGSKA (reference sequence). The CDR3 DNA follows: TGCAGTGCTAGCGGGCACTTGAACACTGAAGCTTTCTTT. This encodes CSASGHLNTEAFF.

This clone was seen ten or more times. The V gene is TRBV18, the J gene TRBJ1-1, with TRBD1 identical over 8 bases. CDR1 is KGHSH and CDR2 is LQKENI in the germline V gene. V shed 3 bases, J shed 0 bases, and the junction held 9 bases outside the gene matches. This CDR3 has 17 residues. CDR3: CASSPVSTGGMNTEAFF. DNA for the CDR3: TGTGCCAGCTCACCGGTATCTACAGGGGGTATGAACACTGAAGCTTTCTTT.

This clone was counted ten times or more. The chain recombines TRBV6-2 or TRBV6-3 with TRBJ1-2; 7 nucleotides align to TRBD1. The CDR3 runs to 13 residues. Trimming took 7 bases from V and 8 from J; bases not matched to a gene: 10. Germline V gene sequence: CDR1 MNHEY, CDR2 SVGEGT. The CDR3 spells CASTYTGVRGYTF. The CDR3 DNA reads TGTGCCAGCACTTATACAGGGGTACGAGGCTACACCTTC.

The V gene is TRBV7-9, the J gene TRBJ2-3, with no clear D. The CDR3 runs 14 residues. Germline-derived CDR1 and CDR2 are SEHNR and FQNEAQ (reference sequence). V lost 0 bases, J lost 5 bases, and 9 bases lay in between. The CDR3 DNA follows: TGTGCCAGCAGCTTAGCCGGCGGAAAAGATACGCAGTATTTT. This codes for CASSLAGGKDTQYF.

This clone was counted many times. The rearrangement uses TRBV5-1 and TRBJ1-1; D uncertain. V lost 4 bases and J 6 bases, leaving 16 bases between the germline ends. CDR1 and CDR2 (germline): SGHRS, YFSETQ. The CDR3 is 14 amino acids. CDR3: CASSPLGFNPEAFF. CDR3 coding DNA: TGCGCCAGCAGCCCCCTCGGGTTTAATCCTGAAGCTTTCTTT.

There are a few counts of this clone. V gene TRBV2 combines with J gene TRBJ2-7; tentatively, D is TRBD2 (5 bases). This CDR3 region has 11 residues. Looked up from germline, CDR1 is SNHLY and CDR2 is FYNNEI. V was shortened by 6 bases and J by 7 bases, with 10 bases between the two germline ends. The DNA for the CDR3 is TGTGCCAGCAGGGAACCGGGAGAGCAGTACTTC. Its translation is CASREPGEQYF.

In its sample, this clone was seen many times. CDR3 sequence reads: CATSRASGLAGEGGTDTQYF. CDR3 nucleotides: TGTGCCACCAGCAGAGCCTCGGGGCTAGCGGGAGAGGGTGGCACAGATACGCAGTATTTT. The chain uses TRBV15 and TRBJ2-3; 10 bases line up with TRBD2. Trimming at V came to 1 base and at J to 1 base, leaving 14 bases not matched to a gene. Germline values: CDR1 LNHNV, CDR2 YYDKDF (reference sequence). The CDR3 has 20 residues.

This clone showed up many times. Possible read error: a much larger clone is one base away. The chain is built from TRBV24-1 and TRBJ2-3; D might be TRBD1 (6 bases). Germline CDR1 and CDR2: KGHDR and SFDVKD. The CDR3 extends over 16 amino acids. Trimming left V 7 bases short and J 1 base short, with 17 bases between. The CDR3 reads CATRPRGSGGTDTQYF. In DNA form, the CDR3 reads TGTGCCACCAGACCTAGGGGGTCGGGCGGCACAGATACGCAGTATTTT.

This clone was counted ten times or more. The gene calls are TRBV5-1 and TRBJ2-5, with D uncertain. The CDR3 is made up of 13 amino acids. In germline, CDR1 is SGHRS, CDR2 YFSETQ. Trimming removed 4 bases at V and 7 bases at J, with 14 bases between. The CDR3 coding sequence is TGCGCCAGCAGCGAAACGGGCCCTGGGACCCAGTACTTC. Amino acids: CASSETGPGTQYF.

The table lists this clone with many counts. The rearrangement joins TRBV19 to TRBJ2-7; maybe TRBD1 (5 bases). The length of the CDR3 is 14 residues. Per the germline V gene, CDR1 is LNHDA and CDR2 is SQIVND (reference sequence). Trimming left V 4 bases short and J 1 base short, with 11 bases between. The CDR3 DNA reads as TGTGCCAGTAGTAGGGGCAGGGTGTCCTACGAGCAGTACTTC. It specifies CASSRGRVSYEQYF.

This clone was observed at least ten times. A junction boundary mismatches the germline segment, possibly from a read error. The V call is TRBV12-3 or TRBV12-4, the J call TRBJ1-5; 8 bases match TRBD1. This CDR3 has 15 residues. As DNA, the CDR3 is TGTGCCGGCAGGCGACAGGGGACACTCAATCAGCCCCAGCATTTT. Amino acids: CAGRRQGTLNQPQHF.

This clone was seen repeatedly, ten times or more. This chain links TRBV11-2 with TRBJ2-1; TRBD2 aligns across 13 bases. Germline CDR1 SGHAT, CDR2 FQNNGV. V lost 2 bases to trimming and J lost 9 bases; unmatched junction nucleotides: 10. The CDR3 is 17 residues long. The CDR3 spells CASSLRVTSGRAIEQFF. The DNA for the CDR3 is TGTGCCAGCAGCTTAAGGGTAACTAGCGGGAGGGCCATTGAGCAGTTCTTC.

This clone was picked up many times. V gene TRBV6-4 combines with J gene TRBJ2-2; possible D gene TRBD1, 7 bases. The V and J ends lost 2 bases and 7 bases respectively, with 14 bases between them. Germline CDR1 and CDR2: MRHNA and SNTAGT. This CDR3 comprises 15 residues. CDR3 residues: CASSDEEGASGELFF. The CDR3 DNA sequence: TGTGCCAGCAGTGACGAGGAGGGGGCGAGCGGGGAGCTGTTTTTT.

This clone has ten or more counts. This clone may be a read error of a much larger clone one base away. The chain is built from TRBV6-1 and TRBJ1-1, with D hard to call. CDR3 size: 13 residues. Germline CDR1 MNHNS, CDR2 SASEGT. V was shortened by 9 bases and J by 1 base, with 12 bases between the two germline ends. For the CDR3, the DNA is TGTGCCAGTGGGTTCTGTCGGAACACTGAAGCTTTCTTT. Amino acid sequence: CASGFCRNTEAFF.

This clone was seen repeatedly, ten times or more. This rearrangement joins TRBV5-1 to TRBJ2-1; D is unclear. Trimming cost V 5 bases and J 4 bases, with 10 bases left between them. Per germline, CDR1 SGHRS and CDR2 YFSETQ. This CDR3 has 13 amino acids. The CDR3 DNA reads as TGCGCCAGCAGTTCGGCAGAATACAATGAGCAGTTCTTC. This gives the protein CASSSAEYNEQFF.

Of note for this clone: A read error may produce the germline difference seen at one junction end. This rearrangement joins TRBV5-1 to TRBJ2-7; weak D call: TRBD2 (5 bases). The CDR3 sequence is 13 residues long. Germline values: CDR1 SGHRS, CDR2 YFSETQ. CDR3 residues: CASSHGLQYEQHF. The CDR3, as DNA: TGCGCCAGCAGCCACGGACTGCAATACGAGCAGCACTTC.

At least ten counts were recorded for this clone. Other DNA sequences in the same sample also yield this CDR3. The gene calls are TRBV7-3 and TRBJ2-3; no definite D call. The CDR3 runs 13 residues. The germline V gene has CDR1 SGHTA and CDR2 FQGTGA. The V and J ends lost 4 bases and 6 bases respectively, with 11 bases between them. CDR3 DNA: TGTGCCAGCAGCTCGCGAATGGGGGATACGCAGTATTTT. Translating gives CASSSRMGDTQYF.

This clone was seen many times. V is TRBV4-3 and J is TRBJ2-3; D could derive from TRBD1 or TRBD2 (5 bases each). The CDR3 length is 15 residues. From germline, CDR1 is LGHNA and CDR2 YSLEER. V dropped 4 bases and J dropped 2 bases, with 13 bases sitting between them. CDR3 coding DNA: TGCGCCAGCAGCCTCAGTCAGGGAGCCACAGATACGCAGTATTTT. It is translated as CASSLSQGATDTQYF.

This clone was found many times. Here the CDR3 DNA reads TGTGCCAGTAGTATACAACTCGGGGTTTACAATGAGCAGTTCTTC. This sequence encodes CASSIQLGVYNEQFF. The chain joins TRBV19 to TRBJ2-1; D may be TRBD2 (5 bases). The CDR3 is 15 residues long. Trimming took off 2 bases at V and 4 bases at J, with 12 bases between the two ends. Germline V lookup: CDR1 LNHDA, CDR2 SQIVND (reference sequence).

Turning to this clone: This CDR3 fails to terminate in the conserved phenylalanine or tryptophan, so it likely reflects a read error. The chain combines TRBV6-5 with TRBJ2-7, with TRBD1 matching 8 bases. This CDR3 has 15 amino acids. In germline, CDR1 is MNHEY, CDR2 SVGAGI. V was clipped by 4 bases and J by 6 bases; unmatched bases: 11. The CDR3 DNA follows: TGTGCCAGCAGTTTCTCAGGGGGCGCAACAGGCGAGCAGTACTCC. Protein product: CASSFSGGATGEQYS.

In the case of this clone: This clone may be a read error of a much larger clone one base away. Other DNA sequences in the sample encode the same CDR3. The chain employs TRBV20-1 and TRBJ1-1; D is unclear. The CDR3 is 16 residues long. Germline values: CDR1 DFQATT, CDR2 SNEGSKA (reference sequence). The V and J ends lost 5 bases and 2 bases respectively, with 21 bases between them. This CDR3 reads CSAWPDGTLLNTEAFF. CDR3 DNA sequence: TGCAGTGCTTGGCCGGACGGAACGCTTCTCAACACTGAAGCTTTCTTT.

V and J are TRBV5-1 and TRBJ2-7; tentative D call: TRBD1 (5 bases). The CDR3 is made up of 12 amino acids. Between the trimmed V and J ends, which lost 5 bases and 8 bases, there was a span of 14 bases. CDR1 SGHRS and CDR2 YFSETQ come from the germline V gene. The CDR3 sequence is CASRSDMDKQYF. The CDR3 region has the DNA TGCGCCAGCAGATCGGACATGGACAAGCAGTACTTC.

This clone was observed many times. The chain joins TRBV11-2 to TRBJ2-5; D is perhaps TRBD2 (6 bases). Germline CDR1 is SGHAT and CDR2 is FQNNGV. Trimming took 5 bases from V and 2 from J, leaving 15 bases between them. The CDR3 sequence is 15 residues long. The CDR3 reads CASSLARERQETQYF. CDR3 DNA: TGTGCCAGCAGCCTGGCCCGGGAGAGGCAAGAGACCCAGTACTTC.

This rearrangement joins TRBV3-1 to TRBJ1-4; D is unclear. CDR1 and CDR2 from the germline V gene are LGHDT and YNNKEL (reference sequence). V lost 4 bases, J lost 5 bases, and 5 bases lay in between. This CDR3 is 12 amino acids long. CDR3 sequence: CASSLRNEKLFF. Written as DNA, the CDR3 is TGTGCCAGCAGCCTTAGGAATGAAAAACTGTTTTTT.

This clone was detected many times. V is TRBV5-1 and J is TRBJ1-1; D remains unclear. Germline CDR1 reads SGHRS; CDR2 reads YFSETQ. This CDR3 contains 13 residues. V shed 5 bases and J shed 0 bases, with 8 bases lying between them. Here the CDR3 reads CASRGPMNTEAFF. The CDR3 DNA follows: TGCGCCAGCAGAGGACCCATGAACACTGAAGCTTTCTTT.

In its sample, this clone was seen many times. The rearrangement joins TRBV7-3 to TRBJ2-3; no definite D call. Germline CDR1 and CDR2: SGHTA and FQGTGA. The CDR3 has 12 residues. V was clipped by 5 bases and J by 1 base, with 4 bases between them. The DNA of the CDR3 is TGTGCCAGCAGCCTAGGCACAGATACGCAGTATTTT. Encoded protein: CASSLGTDTQYF.

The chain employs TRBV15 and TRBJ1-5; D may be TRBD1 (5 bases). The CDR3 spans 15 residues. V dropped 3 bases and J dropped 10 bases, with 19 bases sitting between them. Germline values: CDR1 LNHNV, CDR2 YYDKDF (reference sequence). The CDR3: CATSRFLGRACPQHF. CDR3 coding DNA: TGTGCCACCAGCAGGTTCTTGGGCAGGGCATGTCCCCAGCATTTT.

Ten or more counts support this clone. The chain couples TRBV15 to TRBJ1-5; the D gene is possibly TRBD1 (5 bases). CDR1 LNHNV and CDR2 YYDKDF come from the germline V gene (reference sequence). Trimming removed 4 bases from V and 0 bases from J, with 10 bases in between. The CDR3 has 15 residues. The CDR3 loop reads CATSTARDSNQPQHF. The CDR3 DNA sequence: TGTGCCACCAGCACGGCCAGGGATAGCAATCAGCCCCAGCATTTT.